The subject of this entry is one T cell receptor beta chain. The sample is drawn from a study of blood T cell repertoires in COVID-19. Germline values: CDR1 MRHNA, CDR2 SNTAGT. J was trimmed by 1 base and V by 6 bases; bases with no gene match: 0. The CDR3 is 14 residues long. Data came from immunoSEQ multiplex PCR; TCRdb stores just in-frame clones and leaves some out. The sample shows about 56,000 clones, over 60% of them seen only once. The sample comprised peripheral blood. The sequence came from a woman aged 70-85 years with COVID-19, enrolled during active disease. The J gene is TRBJ2-2, the V gene TRBV6-4, with 9 nucleotides matching TRBD2. The DNA for the CDR3 is TGTGCCAGCAGAGCGGGAGGGAACACCGGGGAGCTGTTTTTT. It encodes CASRAGGNTGELFF.